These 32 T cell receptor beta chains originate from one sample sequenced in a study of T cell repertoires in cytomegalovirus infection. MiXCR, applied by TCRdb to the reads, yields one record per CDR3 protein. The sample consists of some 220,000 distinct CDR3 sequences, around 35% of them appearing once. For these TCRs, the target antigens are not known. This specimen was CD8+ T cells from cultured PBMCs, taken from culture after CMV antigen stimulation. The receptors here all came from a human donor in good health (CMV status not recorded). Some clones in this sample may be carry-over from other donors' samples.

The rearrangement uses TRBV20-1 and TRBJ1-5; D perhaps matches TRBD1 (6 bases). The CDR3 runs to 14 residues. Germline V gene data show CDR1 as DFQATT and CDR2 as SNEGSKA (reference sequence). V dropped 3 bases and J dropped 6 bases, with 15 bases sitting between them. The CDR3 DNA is TGCAGTGCTAGGAGGGGGAGGGTCATTCAGCCCCAGCATTTT. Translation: CSARRGRVIQPQHF.

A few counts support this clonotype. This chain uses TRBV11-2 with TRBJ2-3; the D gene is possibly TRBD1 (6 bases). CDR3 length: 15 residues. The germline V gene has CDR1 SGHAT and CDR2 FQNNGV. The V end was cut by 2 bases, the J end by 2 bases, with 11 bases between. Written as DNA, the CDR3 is TGTGCCAGCAGCTTACAGGACAGACTCACAGATACGCAGTATTTT. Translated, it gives CASSLQDRLTDTQYF.

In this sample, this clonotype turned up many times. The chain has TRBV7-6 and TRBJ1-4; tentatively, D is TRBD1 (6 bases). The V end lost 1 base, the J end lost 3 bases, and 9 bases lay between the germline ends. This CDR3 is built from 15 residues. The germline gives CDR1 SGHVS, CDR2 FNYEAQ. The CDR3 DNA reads TGTGCCAGCAGCTTAGAGGGGGGAGCTAATGAAAAACTGTTTTTT. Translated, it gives CASSLEGGANEKLFF.

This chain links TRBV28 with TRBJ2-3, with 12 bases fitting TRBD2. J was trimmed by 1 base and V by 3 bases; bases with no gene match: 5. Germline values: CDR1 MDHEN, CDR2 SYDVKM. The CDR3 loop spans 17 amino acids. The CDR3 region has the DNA TGTGCCAGCAGTTTCGAGGCTAGCGGGAGGGGCACAGATACGCAGTATTTT. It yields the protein CASSFEASGRGTDTQYF.

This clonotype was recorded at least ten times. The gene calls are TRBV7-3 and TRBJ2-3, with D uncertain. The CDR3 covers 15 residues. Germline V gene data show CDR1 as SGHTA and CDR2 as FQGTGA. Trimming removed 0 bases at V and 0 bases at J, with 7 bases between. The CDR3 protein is CASSLTSSSTDTQYF. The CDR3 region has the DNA TGTGCCAGCAGCTTAACGTCATCGAGCACAGATACGCAGTATTTT.

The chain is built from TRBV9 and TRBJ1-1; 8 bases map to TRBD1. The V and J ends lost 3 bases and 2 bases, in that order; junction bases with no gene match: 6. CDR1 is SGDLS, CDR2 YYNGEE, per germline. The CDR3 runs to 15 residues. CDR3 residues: CASSAGGRVNTEAFF. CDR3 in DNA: TGTGCCAGCAGCGCAGGGGGCAGGGTAAACACTGAAGCTTTCTTT.

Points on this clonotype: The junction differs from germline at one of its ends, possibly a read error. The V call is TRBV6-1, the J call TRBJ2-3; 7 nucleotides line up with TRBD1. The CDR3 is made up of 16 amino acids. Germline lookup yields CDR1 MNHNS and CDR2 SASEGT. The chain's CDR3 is CASRPRQGRNTDTQYF. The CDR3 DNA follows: TGTGCAAGCAGGCCACGACAGGGCCGAAACACAGATACGCAGTATTTT.

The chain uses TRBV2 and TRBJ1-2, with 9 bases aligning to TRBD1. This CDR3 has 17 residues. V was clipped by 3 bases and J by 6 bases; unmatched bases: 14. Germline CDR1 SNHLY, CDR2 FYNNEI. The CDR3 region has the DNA TGTGCCAGCAGTGATACCTCCGAATGGGACAGGGTGCATGGCTACACCTTC. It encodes CASSDTSEWDRVHGYTF.

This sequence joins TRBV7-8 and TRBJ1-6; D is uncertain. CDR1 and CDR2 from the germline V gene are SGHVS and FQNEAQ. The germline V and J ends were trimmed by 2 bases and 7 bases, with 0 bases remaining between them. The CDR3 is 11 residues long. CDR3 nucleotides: TGTGCCAGCAGCTTAAATTCACCCCTCCACTTT. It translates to CASSLNSPLHF.

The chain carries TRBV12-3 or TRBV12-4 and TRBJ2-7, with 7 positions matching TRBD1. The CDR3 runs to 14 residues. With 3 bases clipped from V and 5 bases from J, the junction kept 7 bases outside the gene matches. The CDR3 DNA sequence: TGTGCCAGCAGTTTTTGGGACAGCGGCAACGAGCAGTACTTC. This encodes CASSFWDSGNEQYF.

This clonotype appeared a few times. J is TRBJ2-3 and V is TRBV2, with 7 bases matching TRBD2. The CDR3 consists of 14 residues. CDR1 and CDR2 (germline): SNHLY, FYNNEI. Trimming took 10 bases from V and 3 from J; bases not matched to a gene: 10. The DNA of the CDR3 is TGTGCCACCGAAGACCAGCGGGGTACAGATACGCAGTATTTT. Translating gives CATEDQRGTDTQYF.

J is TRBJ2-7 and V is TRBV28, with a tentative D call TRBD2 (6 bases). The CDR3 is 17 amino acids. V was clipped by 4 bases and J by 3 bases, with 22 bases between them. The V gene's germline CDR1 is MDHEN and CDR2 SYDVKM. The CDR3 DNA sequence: TGTGCCAGCAGTTACAGTATACTGGCAACCGGGGGCTACGAGCAGTACTTC. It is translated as CASSYSILATGGYEQYF.

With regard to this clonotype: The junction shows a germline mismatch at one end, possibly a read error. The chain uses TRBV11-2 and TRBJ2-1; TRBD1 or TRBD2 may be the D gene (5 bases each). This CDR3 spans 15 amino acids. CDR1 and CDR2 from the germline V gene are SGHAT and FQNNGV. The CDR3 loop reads CASSSGRGSHNEQFF. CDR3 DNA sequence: TGTGCCAGCAGCTCAGGTCGGGGCTCCCACAATGAGCAGTTCTTC.

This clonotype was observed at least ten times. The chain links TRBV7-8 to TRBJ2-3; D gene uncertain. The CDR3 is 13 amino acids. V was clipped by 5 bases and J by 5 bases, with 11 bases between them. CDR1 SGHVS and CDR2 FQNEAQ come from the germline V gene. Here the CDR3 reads CASSPRTGDTQYF. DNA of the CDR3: TGTGCCAGCAGCCCGAGGACCGGAGATACGCAGTATTTT.

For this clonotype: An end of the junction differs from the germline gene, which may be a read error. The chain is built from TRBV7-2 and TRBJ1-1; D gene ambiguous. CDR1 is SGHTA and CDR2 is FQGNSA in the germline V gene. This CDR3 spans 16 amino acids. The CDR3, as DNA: TGTGCAAGCAGCTTAGATTCTAGTGGCTCGAAAACTGAAGCTTTCTTT. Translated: CASSLDSSGSKTEAFF.

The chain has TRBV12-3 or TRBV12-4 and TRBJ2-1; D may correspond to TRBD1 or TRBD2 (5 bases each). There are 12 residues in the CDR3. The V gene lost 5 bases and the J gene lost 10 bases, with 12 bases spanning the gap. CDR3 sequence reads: CASSPGPREQFF. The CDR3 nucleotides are TGTGCCAGCAGTCCGGGGCCAAGGGAGCAGTTCTTC.

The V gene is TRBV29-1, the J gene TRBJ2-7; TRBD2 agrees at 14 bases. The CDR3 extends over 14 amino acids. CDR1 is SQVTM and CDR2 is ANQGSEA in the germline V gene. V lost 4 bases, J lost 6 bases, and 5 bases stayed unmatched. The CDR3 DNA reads TGCAGCGTTGCGACTAGCGGGGGGGCCGGCGAGCAGTACTTC. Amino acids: CSVATSGGAGEQYF.

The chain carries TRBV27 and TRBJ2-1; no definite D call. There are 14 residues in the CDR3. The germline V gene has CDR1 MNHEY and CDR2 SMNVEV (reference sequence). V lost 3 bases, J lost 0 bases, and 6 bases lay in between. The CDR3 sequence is CASSFRYSYNEQFF. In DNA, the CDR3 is TGTGCCAGCAGTTTTCGCTACTCCTACAATGAGCAGTTCTTC.

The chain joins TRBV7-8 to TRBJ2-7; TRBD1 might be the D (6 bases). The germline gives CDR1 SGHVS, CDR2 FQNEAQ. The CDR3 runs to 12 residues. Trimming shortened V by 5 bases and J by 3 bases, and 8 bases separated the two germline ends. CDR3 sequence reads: CASSIQGYEQYF. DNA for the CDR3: TGTGCCAGCAGCATACAGGGCTACGAGCAGTACTTC.

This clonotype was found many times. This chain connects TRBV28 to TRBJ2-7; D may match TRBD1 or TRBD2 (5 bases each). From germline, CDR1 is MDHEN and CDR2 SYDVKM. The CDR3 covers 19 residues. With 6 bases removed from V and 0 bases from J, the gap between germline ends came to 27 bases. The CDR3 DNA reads TGTGCCAGCAGAGGGACCTTCCGAAATAGAGCATTGAGCTCCTACGAGCAGTACTTC. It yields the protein CASRGTFRNRALSSYEQYF.

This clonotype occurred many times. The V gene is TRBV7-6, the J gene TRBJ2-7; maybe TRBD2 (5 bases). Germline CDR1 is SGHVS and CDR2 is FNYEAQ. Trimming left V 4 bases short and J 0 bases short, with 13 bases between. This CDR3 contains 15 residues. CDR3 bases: TGTGCCAGCAGCTCTGGACTGAGAAACTCCTACGAGCAGTACTTC. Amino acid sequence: CASSSGLRNSYEQYF.

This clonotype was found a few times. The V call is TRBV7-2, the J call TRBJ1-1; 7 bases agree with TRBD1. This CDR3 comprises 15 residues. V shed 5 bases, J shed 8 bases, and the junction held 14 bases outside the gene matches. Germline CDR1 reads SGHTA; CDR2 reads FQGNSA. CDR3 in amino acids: CASSKPGQTRGEAFF. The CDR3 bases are TGTGCCAGCAGCAAACCGGGACAGACCCGGGGCGAAGCTTTCTTT.

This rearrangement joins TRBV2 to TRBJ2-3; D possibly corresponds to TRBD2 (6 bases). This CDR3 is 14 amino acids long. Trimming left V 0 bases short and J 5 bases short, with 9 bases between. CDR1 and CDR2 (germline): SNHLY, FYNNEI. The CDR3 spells CASSEAGGGDTQYF. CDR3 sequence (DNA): TGTGCCAGCAGTGAAGCGGGGGGTGGAGATACGCAGTATTTT.

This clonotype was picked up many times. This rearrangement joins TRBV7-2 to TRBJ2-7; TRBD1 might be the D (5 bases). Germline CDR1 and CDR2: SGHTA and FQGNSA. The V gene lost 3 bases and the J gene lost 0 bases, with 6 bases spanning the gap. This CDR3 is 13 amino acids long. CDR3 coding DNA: TGTGCCAGCAGCTTTGACAGCTCCTACGAGCAGTACTTC. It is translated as CASSFDSSYEQYF.

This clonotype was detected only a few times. In nucleotides, the CDR3 is TGTGCCAGCAGCTTTGGGGAATTTAGGACCGGGGAGCTGTTTTTT. Its translation is CASSFGEFRTGELFF. V is TRBV7-3 and J is TRBJ2-2, with no clear D. This CDR3 is built from 15 residues. CDR1 and CDR2 from the germline V gene are SGHTA and FQGTGA. V was trimmed by 3 bases and J by 5 bases, leaving 13 bases between them.

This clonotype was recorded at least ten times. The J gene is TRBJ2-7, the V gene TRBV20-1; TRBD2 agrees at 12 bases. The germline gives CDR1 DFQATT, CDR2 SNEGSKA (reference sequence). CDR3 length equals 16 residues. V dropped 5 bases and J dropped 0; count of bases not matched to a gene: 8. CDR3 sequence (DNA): TGCAGTGCTTCAACCCGGACTAGCGGGATCTCCTACGAGCAGTACTTC. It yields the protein CSASTRTSGISYEQYF.

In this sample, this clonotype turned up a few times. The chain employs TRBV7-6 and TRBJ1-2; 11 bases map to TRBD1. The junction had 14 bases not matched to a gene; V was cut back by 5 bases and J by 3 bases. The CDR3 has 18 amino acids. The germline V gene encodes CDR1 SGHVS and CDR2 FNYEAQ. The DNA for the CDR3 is TGTGCCAGCAGCCGAGGGGGCAGGACAGGGGGCCGAGACTATGGCTACACCTTC. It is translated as CASSRGGRTGGRDYGYTF.

The CDR3 here is CSVEGPDEQYF. The CDR3 DNA sequence: TGCAGCGTTGAAGGTCCGGACGAGCAGTACTTC. The rearrangement links TRBV29-1 to TRBJ2-7; no firm D call. Trimming took 1 base from V and 5 from J, leaving 6 bases between them. Looked up from germline, CDR1 is SQVTM and CDR2 is ANQGSEA. The CDR3 extends over 11 amino acids.

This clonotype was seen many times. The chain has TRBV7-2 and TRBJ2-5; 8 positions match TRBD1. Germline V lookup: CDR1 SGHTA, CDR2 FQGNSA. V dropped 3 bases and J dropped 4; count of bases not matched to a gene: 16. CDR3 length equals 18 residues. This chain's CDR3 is CASSLGRGLSSRGETQYF. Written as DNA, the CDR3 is TGTGCCAGCAGCTTGGGCAGGGGGCTATCTTCGAGGGGAGAGACCCAGTACTTC.

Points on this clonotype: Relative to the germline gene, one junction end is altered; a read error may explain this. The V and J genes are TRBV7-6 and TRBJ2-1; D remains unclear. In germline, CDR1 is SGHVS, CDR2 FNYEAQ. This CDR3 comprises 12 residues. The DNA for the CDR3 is TGTGCTAGCAGCTTAGACGGAAATAAGCAGTTCTTC. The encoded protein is CASSLDGNKQFF.

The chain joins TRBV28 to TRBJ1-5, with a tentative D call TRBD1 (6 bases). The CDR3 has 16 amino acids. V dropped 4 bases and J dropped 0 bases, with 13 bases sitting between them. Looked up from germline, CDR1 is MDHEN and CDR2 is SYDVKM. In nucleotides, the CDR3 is TGTGCCAGCAGTTGGGGCAGGGGATATAGCAATCAGCCCCAGCATTTT. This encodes CASSWGRGYSNQPQHF.

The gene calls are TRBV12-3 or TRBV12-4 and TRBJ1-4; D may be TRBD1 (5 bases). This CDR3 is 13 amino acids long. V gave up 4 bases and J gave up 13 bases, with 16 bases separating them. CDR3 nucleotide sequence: TGTGCCAGCAGTTCCGACCCCAGGGTACCACTGTTTTTT. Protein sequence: CASSSDPRVPLFF.